A selection of T cell receptor beta chains follows, all from one sample in a study of T cells in Graves' hyperthyroidism and ophthalmopathy. In TCRdb, the multiplex PCR reads were re-called with MiXCR into one record per CDR3 protein. Altogether 250,000 to 300,000 distinct CDR3 sequences are present, less than 15% being singletons, with the ten largest covering about an eighth. The sample was blood. All receptors come from a woman aged 35 to 49 with Graves' hyperthyroidism that later progressed to Graves' ophthalmopathy. CDR3s include the opening cysteine and the closing phenylalanine or tryptophan. The D gene is left open where the match is weak. Clone size is not always given. Where it is, it says once, few, many or a class for expanded clones.

>TRBJ2-5|.|TRBV11-2|many
CASSPGVGGLQETQYF
TGTGCCAGCAGCCCAGGGGTAGGGGGTTTACAAGAGACCCAGTACTTC
>TRBJ2-1|.|TRBV4-1|.
CASSQVVVSWGSYNEQFF
TGCGCCAGCAGCCAAGTTGTCGTGTCCTGGGGGTCCTACAATGAGCAGTTCTTC
>TRBJ2-1|TRBD2|TRBV12-3/TRBV12-4|many
CASSLKWGFSSSGSENEQFF
TGTGCCAGCAGTTTAAAATGGGGGTTTTCGAGTAGCGGGAGTGAGAATGAGCAGTTCTTC
>TRBJ1-6|.|TRBV20-1|few
CSARDSRGFNSPLHF
TGCAGTGCTAGAGATTCTAGGGGTTTTAATTCACCCCTCCACTTT
>TRBJ2-7|.|TRBV19|many
CASSPSGWFPDEQYF
TGTGCCAGTAGTCCGTCGGGCTGGTTTCCTGACGAGCAGTACTTC
>TRBJ1-6|.|TRBV6-1|many
CASSEPGHSSYNSPLHF
TGTGCCAGCAGTGAGCCGGGACACAGCTCCTATAATTCACCCCTCCACTTT
>TRBJ1-5|TRBD1|TRBV18|many
CASSLGTANQPQHF
TGTGCCAGCTCACTGGGGACAGCCAATCAGCCCCAGCATTTT
>TRBJ2-1|.|TRBV4-1|few
CASSQEGLFYEQFF
TGCGCCAGCAGCCAAGAGGGACTTTTCTATGAGCAGTTCTTC
>TRBJ2-7|TRBD1|TRBV7-8|many
CASSLYRGEEQYF
TGTGCCAGCAGCTTATACAGGGGGGAAGAGCAGTACTTC
>TRBJ2-5|TRBD1|TRBV28|many
CASSPGGQIQETQYF
TGTGCCAGCAGCCCAGGGGGCCAGATACAAGAGACCCAGTACTTC
>TRBJ1-5|.|TRBV6-1|many
CASNQGDQPQHF
TGTGCCAGCAACCAAGGGGATCAGCCCCAGCATTTT
>TRBJ2-1|TRBD2|TRBV7-3|.
CASSLTGVGLAGDNEQFF
TGTGCCAGCAGCTTAACGGGGGTTGGACTAGCGGGAGACAATGAGCAGTTCTTC
>TRBJ2-7|TRBD2|TRBV15|many
CATSSAPGLPSYEQYF
TGTGCCACCAGCAGCGCTCCGGGACTACCATCCTACGAGCAGTACTTC
>TRBJ1-2|TRBD1|TRBV28|many
CASTPGTGGYGYTF
TGTGCCAGCACCCCCGGTACAGGGGGCTATGGCTACACCTTC